The text below deals with one T cell receptor (beta chain). Its antigen remains unknown. The CDR3 totals 14 residues. Trimming at V came to 3 bases and at J to 6 bases, leaving 5 bases not matched to a gene. The germline V gene encodes CDR1 SGHAT and CDR2 FQNNGV. These data belong to a study of cytomegalovirus exposure and HLA in healthy donors. The PCR used 60 Vbeta and 13 Jbeta primers. Assay used: immunoSEQ multiplex PCR; TCRdb lists only in-frame clones, some missing. Of fewer than 55,000 clones in the sample, about two thirds were seen once. General study points: Apart from CMV serostatus, no immune exposure information was available. Being indistinguishable, some V segments were excluded, TRBV6-2 and TRBV6-3 among them. Association of a missense DCLRE1C variant with TCR beta V- and J-gene trimming was reported in a later analysis. TCR beta chains numbering some 150 were designated cytomegalovirus-associated.

This chain links TRBV11-2 with TRBJ2-1, with TRBD2 identical over 7 bases. Sequencing was performed on PBMCs. This receptor was obtained from a woman aged 45-65 years in good health and CMV-seropositive. The CDR3 loop is CASSFQPGGNEQFF. CDR3 sequence (DNA): TGTGCCAGCAGCTTCCAGCCGGGGGGCAATGAGCAGTTCTTC.